Each of the 27 T cell receptor beta chains below was sequenced from the same sample in a study of Graves' ophthalmopathy and Graves' hyperthyroidism. Amplification from RNA transcripts yielded the TCR beta CDR3 regions. RT-PCR with HTBI primers came first, then second-round multiplex PCR. Using its own MiXCR run on the multiplex PCR reads, TCRdb lists one record per CDR3 protein. The data contain about 600,000 distinct CDR3 sequences, 39% of them singletons. The sequencing input was peripheral blood or thyroid tissue (not recorded which). The source of these receptors is an adult man with Graves' hyperthyroidism.

This clonotype was seen only a few times. The chain uses TRBV2 and TRBJ1-6, with D possibly being TRBD1 (6 bases). V was pared by 8 bases and J by 9 bases, with 14 bases between. This CDR3 has 13 amino acids. Germline CDR1 and CDR2: SNHLY and FYNNEI. The CDR3 region has the DNA TGTGCCAGCGGACAGTGGGGTAGTTCACCCCTCCACTTT. Translation: CASGQWGSSPLHF.

As to this clonotype: It may be a read error: a sequence one base away is much more abundant. The chain has TRBV6-5 and TRBJ2-5; D is uncertain. From germline, CDR1 is MNHEY and CDR2 SVGAGI. This CDR3 comprises 13 residues. CDR3 in amino acids: CASSDDIGETQCF. In DNA form, the CDR3 reads TGTGCCAGCAGTGACGACATCGGAGAGACCCAGTGCTTC.

There are many counts of this clonotype. This sequence joins TRBV7-9 and TRBJ2-5, with TRBD1 matching over 7 bases. Germline V CDR1 and CDR2: SEHNR, FQNEAQ (reference sequence). Trimming removed 9 bases from V and 2 bases from J; junction bases left unmatched: 6. The CDR3 loop spans 13 amino acids. Written as DNA, the CDR3 is TGTGCCAGTGCTAGGGGGCGGCAAGAGACCCAGTACTTC. Translating gives CASARGRQETQYF.

Many counts were recorded for this clonotype. The CDR3 DNA is TGTGCCAGTAGCCCTAGCGGGAGTGCCGGGGAGCTGTTTTTT. Its translation is CASSPSGSAGELFF. The chain has TRBV19 and TRBJ2-2; 10 bases match TRBD2. The V gene end was trimmed by 6 bases and the J gene end by 6 bases; junction bases not matched to a gene: 4. The germline CDR1 and CDR2 sequences are LNHDA and SQIVND (reference sequence). The CDR3 is made up of 14 amino acids.

This clonotype appeared a few times. This rearrangement joins TRBV5-4 to TRBJ1-2; the D gene is possibly TRBD1 (5 bases). Germline loops: CDR1 SGHNT, CDR2 YYREEE (reference sequence). This CDR3 is 19 amino acids long. Trimming removed 4 bases from V and 3 bases from J, with 28 bases in between. The DNA for the CDR3 is TGTGCCAGCAGCGCCTCCCCCAGGGTCGGAGTACTACTTGACTATGGCTACACCTTC. It encodes CASSASPRVGVLLDYGYTF. Drawing the rest from reference TRBV5-4 and TRBJ1-2, the complete variable domain is ETGVTQSPTHLIKTRGQQVTLRCSSQSGHNTVSWYQQALGQGPQFIFQYYREEENGRGNFPPRFSGLQFPNYSSELNVNALELDDSALYLCASSASPRVGVLLDYGYTFGSGTRLTVV.

This clonotype came up many times. A single base separates this from a much larger clone, so it may be a read error. This chain uses TRBV5-6 with TRBJ1-1; TRBD1 is a possible D gene (5 bases). This CDR3 has 14 amino acids. The V gene's germline CDR1 is SGHDT and CDR2 YYEEEE. Trimming stripped 4 bases from V and 0 bases from J, with 10 bases between. The CDR3 reads CASSTGTVNTEAFF. The CDR3 DNA is TGTGCCAGCAGCACCGGGACGGTGAACACTGAAGCTTTCTTT.

There are a few counts of this clonotype. The CDR3: CASSPRGLGYGYTF. As DNA, the CDR3 is TGTGCCAGCTCACCGCGGGGCCTCGGCTATGGCTACACCTTC. This rearrangement joins TRBV18 to TRBJ1-2; D perhaps matches TRBD1 (5 bases). This CDR3 is 14 amino acids long. Trimming pared 3 bases from V and 4 bases from J, leaving 12 bases between. Germline lookup yields CDR1 KGHSH and CDR2 LQKENI.

Many counts were recorded for this clonotype. This rearrangement joins TRBV7-8 to TRBJ2-5; D remains ambiguous. V was cut by 5 bases and J by 5 bases, with 6 bases left in between. CDR1 is SGHVS and CDR2 is FQNEAQ in the germline V gene. This CDR3 has 11 amino acids. The CDR3 protein is CASSRTETQYF. DNA for the CDR3: TGTGCCAGCAGCCGAACGGAGACCCAGTACTTC.

This clonotype appeared many times. J is TRBJ1-1 and V is TRBV5-1, with 9 positions matching TRBD1. CDR1 and CDR2 (germline): SGHRS, YFSETQ. The V segment lost 0 bases and the J segment 10 bases; nucleotides outside the gene matches: 13. The CDR3 length is 16 residues. CDR3 in DNA: TGCGCCAGCAGCTTGGCCATGGGCCCGGGACAGGGAATAGCTTTCTTT. Residues: CASSLAMGPGQGIAFF.

This clonotype was observed many times. The chain recombines TRBV7-9 with TRBJ1-1; perhaps TRBD1 as D (6 bases). CDR1 and CDR2 (germline): SEHNR, FQNEAQ (reference sequence). The V gene lost 6 bases and the J gene lost 1 base, with 12 bases spanning the gap. This CDR3 comprises 14 residues. CDR3 bases: TGTGCCAGCAGTCCGGAGGGGGGGAACACTGAAGCTTTCTTT. Amino acid sequence: CASSPEGGNTEAFF.

The sample holds many counts of this clonotype. The chain couples TRBV7-8 to TRBJ2-5; the match to TRBD2 covers 8 bases. The CDR3 contains 16 residues. The germline V gene encodes CDR1 SGHVS and CDR2 FQNEAQ. J was trimmed by 1 base and V by 4 bases; bases with no gene match: 8. The DNA of the CDR3 is TGTGCCAGCAGCTCGACTGGGACTAGACTCCAAGAGACCCAGTACTTC. Protein sequence: CASSSTGTRLQETQYF. Drawing the rest from reference TRBV7-8 and TRBJ2-5, the complete variable domain is GAGVSQSPRYKVAKRGQDVALRCDPISGHVSLFWYQQALGQGPEFLTYFQNEAQLDKSGLPSDRFFAERPEGSVSTLKIQRTQQEDSAVYLCASSSTGTRLQETQYFGPGTRLLVL.

The rearrangement uses TRBV11-2 and TRBJ2-5; no clear D. The J call may be faulty, since TRBJ2-1 better matches the DNA end. The CDR3 extends over 12 amino acids. Germline lookup yields CDR1 SGHAT and CDR2 FQNNGV. In DNA form, the CDR3 reads TGTGCCAGCAGCCCGAATGTGGATGAGCAGTTCTTC. Its translation is CASSPNVDEQFF.

In its sample, this clonotype was seen a few times. The genes are TRBV6-6 and TRBJ1-5; D possibly corresponds to TRBD1 (6 bases). With 0 bases removed from V and 6 bases from J, the gap between germline ends came to 21 bases. The germline CDR1 and CDR2 sequences are MNHNY and SVGAGI (reference sequence). The CDR3 totals 18 residues. The CDR3 protein is CASSYSSRGWVTGQPQHF. CDR3 bases: TGTGCCAGCAGTTACTCCTCCAGGGGTTGGGTTACAGGTCAGCCCCAGCATTTT.

A remark on this clonotype: Since a much larger clone is just one base distant, this may be a read error. The CDR3 bases are TGTGCCAGCAGCTACAACTACGAGCAGCACTTC. Encoded protein: CASSYNYEQHF. This rearrangement joins TRBV4-2 to TRBJ2-7, with D unclear. Germline V gives CDR1 LGHNA, CDR2 YNFKEQ. The CDR3 totals 11 residues.

This clonotype was seen at least ten times. This rearrangement joins TRBV20-1 to TRBJ1-1; D ambiguous. Trimming cost V 5 bases and J 1 base, with 14 bases left between them. This CDR3 spans 14 amino acids. From germline, CDR1 is DFQATT and CDR2 SNEGSKA (reference sequence). The CDR3 bases are TGCAGTGCTTCCGAGGGATACTGGAACACTGAAGCTTTCTTT. Translated: CSASEGYWNTEAFF.

This clonotype was observed a handful of times. The chain links TRBV13 to TRBJ2-2, with 14 bases lining up with TRBD2. Germline V gene data show CDR1 as PRHDT and CDR2 as FYEKMQ (reference sequence). The CDR3 covers 17 residues. V lost 5 bases to trimming and J lost 3 bases; unmatched junction nucleotides: 5. The CDR3 sequence: CASSKRLAGGDTGELFF. CDR3 DNA sequence: TGTGCCAGCAGCAAGAGACTAGCGGGAGGGGACACCGGGGAGCTGTTTTTT.

The chain is built from TRBV7-3 and TRBJ1-2; possible D gene TRBD1, 6 bases. The V and J ends lost 5 bases and 12 bases respectively, with 16 bases between them. CDR1 SGHTA and CDR2 FQGTGA come from the germline V gene. This CDR3 is built from 12 residues. The CDR3 sequence: CASSTGHFGNTF. CDR3 nucleotide sequence: TGTGCCAGCAGCACGGGACACTTTGGAAACACCTTC.

This clonotype was seen at least ten times. This chain connects TRBV7-6 to TRBJ2-7, with 10 positions matching TRBD2. Looked up from germline, CDR1 is SGHVS and CDR2 is FNYEAQ. V shed 2 bases and J 4 bases; nucleotides not matched to a gene: 8. The CDR3 covers 16 residues. The CDR3 spells CASSLSRLAGPYEQYF. For the CDR3, the DNA is TGTGCCAGCAGCTTAAGTCGACTAGCGGGCCCTTACGAGCAGTACTTC.

The chain uses TRBV10-3 and TRBJ2-7, with no clear D. V was pared by 0 bases and J by 5 bases, with 11 bases between. Per the germline V gene, CDR1 is ENHRY and CDR2 is SYGVKD. This CDR3 comprises 14 residues. As DNA, the CDR3 is TGTGCCATCAGTGAGTCCAGGACCACCAACGAGCAGTACTTC. As protein: CAISESRTTNEQYF.

The chain links TRBV15 to TRBJ1-2, with a possible D match to TRBD1 (5 bases). Trimming pared 3 bases from V and 5 bases from J, leaving 10 bases between. The CDR3 covers 13 residues. Germline CDR1 and CDR2: LNHNV and YYDKDF (reference sequence). The CDR3 bases are TGTGCCACCAGCAGCCACCAGGGATATGGCTACACCTTC. Protein sequence: CATSSHQGYGYTF. The full variable domain, completed using reference TRBV15 and TRBJ1-2, is DAMVIQNPRYQVTQFGKPVTLSCSQTLNHNVMYWYQQKSSQAPKLLFHYYDKDFNNEADTPDNFQSRRPNTSFCFLDIRSPGLGDTAMYLCATSSHQGYGYTFGSGTRLTVV.

The chain employs TRBV20-1 and TRBJ2-5; 12 bases are a match to TRBD2. Judging by the DNA end, TRBJ2-1 fits better; the J call may be wrong. Germline V gene lookup returns CDR1 DFQATT and CDR2 SNEGSKA (reference sequence). This CDR3 is built from 16 residues. CDR3 amino acids: CSARVLAGGPLDEQFF. For the CDR3, the DNA is TGCAGTGCTAGAGTCCTAGCGGGAGGGCCTCTCGATGAGCAGTTCTTC.

This chain connects TRBV10-3 to TRBJ2-7; unclear D gene. Germline assignment: CDR1 ENHRY and CDR2 SYGVKD. The CDR3 runs to 10 residues. V lost 6 bases and J lost 2, with 2 bases in between. Written as DNA, the CDR3 is TGTGCCATCAGCGCCTACGAGCAGTACTTC. As protein: CAISAYEQYF.

Worth noting for this clonotype: This sequence may be a read error, since a much larger clone differs from it by one base. The rearrangement uses TRBV7-2 and TRBJ1-1; D remains unclear. Per germline, CDR1 SGHTA and CDR2 FQGNSA. V dropped 5 bases and J dropped 5 bases, with 9 bases sitting between them. The CDR3 is 12 residues long. For the CDR3, the DNA is TGTGCCAGCAGCCCCTTCGAGACTGAAGCTTTCTTT. Its protein is CASSPFETEAFF.

This clonotype has more than one count but fewer than ten. V and J are TRBV25-1 and TRBJ2-1; TRBD2 matches 13 bases. CDR1 is MGHDK, CDR2 SYGVNS, per germline. V dropped 6 bases and J dropped 5; count of bases not matched to a gene: 7. The CDR3 has 16 amino acids. The CDR3 DNA sequence: TGTGCCAGCAGCGAGGGACTAGCGGGATTCAACAATGAGCAGTTCTTC. It translates to CASSEGLAGFNNEQFF.

Ten or more counts support this clonotype. V and J are TRBV5-1 and TRBJ2-7; D perhaps matches TRBD1 (5 bases). Germline CDR1 and CDR2: SGHRS and YFSETQ. The CDR3 totals 15 residues. V lost 6 bases and J lost 2, with 18 bases in between. CDR3 DNA sequence: TGCGCCAGCACCCCCGGCCCAGGGCTCCCCTACGAGCAGTACTTC. This encodes CASTPGPGLPYEQYF. Full variable domain (remainder filled in from reference TRBV5-1 and TRBJ2-7): KAGVTQTPRYLIKTRGQQVTLSCSPISGHRSVSWYQQTPGQGLQFLFEYFSETQRNKGNFPGRFSGRQFSNSRSEMNVSTLELGDSALYLCASTPGPGLPYEQYFGPGTRLTVT.

The V call is TRBV30, the J call TRBJ2-2, with D uncertain. From germline, CDR1 is GTSNPN and CDR2 SVGIG (reference sequence). The V and J ends lost 7 bases and 1 base respectively, with 10 bases between them. The CDR3 contains 13 residues. The CDR3 is CASQVRNTGELFF. The CDR3 region has the DNA TGTGCCTCCCAGGTCCGGAACACCGGGGAGCTGTTTTTT.

This clonotype was seen at least ten times. The gene calls are TRBV12-3 or TRBV12-4 and TRBJ1-5, with D uncertain. V lost 5 bases and J lost 5, with 13 bases in between. The CDR3 has 14 residues. The chain's CDR3 is CASSPVGRYQPQHF. The CDR3 DNA reads as TGTGCCAGCAGTCCAGTGGGCCGGTATCAGCCCCAGCATTTT.